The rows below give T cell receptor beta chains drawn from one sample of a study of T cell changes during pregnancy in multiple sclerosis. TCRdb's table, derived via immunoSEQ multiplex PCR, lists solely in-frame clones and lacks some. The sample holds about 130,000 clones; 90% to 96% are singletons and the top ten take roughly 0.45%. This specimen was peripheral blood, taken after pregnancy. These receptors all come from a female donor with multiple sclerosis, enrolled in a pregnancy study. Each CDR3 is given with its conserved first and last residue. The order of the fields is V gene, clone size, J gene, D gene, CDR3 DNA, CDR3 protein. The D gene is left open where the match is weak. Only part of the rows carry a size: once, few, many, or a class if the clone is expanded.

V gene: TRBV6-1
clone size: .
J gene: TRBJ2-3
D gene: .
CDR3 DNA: TGTGCCAGCAGTGAATATGGGGCTCGTACAGATACGCAGTATTTT
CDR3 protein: CASSEYGARTDTQYF

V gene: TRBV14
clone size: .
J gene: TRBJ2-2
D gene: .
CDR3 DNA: TGTGCCAGCAGCCAAAGGACGGGGACAATGAACACCGGGGAGCTGTTTTTT
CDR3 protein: CASSQRTGTMNTGELFF

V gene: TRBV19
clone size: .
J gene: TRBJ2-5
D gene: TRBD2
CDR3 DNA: TGTGCCAGTAGTCTTGCGGGAGGCGCGGGAGAGACCCAGTACTTC
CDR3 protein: CASSLAGGAGETQYF

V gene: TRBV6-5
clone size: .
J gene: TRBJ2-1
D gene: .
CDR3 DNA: TGTGCCAGCAGTTACCGGGGAAGGTTCCCCTACAATGAGCAGTTCTTC
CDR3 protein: CASSYRGRFPYNEQFF

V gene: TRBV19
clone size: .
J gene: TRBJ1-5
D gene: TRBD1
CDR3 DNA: TGTGCCAGTAGGGGACAGGGTGATGGGTGGCCGGATCAGCCCCAGCATTTT
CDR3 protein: CASRGQGDGWPDQPQHF

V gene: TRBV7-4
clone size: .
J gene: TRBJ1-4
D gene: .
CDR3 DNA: TGTGCCAGCAGCTCCCTGGCAGGGCAAACAACTAATGAAAAACTGTTTTTT
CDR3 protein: CASSSLAGQTTNEKLFF

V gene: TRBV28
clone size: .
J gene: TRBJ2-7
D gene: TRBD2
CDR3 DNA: TGTGCCAGCAGTTCCCATCTAGGTAGCGGGCCCTCCTACGAGCAGTACTTC
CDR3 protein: CASSSHLGSGPSYEQYF

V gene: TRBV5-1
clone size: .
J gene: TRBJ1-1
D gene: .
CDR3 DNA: TGCGCCAGCACCACGTCCGGGAGGGATAACACTGAAGCTTTCTTT
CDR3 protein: CASTTSGRDNTEAFF

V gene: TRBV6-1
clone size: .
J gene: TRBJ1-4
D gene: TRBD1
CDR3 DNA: TGTGCCAGCAGTGGACGGGACAGGGGATCGGCTAATGAAAAACTGTTTTTT
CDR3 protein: CASSGRDRGSANEKLFF

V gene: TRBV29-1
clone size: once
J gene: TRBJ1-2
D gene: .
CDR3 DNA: TGCAGCGTTGTCCGGCAGGAATATGGCTACACCTTC
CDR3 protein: CSVVRQEYGYTF

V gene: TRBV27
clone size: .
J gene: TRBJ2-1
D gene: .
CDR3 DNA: TGTGCCAGCAGTTTAGCAGGGGTTGCCTACAATGAGCAGTTCTTC
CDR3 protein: CASSLAGVAYNEQFF

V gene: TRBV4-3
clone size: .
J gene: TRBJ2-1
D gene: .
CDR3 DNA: TGCGCCAGCAGCCAGTGGGGGGACTCAAGCTCCTACAATGAGCAGTTCTTC
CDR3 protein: CASSQWGDSSSYNEQFF

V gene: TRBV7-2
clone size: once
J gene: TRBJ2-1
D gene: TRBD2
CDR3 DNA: TGTGCCAGCAGCTTAGTGGGCGGGAGGGCCTACAATGAGCAGTTCTTC
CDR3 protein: CASSLVGGRAYNEQFF

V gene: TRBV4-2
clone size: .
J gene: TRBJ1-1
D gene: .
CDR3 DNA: TGTGCCAGCAGCCCAAGTAACGACAGGAGCACTGAAGCTTTCTTT
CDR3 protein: CASSPSNDRSTEAFF

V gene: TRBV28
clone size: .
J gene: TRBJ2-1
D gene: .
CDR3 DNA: TGTGCCAGCACAGGGGGCCTCGCTAGCGGATCTAATGAGCAGTTCTTC
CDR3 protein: CASTGGLASGSNEQFF

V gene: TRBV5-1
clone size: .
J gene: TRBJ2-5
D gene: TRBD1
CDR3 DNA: TGCGCCAGCAGCTTGGCTGGGACAGGGAAAGAGACCCAGTACTTC
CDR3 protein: CASSLAGTGKETQYF

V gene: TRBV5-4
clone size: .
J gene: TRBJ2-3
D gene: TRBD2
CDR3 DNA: TGTGCCAGCAGCTCCCTAGCGGGAGGTTCTAGCACAGATACGCAGTATTTT
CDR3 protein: CASSSLAGGSSTDTQYF

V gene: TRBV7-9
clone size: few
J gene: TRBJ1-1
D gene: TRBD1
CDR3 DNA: TGTGCCAGCAGCTTAGCGGGAGCTAGGGGGCTCGGAGAAACTGAAGCTTTCTTT
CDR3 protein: CASSLAGARGLGETEAFF

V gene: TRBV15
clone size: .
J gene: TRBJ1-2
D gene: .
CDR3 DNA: TGTGCCACCAGCAGAGATCCGACGGCGACATATGGCTACACCTTC
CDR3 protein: CATSRDPTATYGYTF

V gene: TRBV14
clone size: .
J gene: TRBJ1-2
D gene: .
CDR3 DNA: TGTGCCAGCAGCCCCCGACACGGTTATGGCTACACCTTC
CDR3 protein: CASSPRHGYGYTF

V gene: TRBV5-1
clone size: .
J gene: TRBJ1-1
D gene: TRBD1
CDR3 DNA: TGCGCCAGCAGCTTGGGCACAGGGGCTGCGGCTTTCTTT
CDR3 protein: CASSLGTGAAAFF

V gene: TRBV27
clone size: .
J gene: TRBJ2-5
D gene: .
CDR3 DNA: TGTGCCAGCAGTTCGACAGGTTTTAGGGAGACCCAGTACTTC
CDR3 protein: CASSSTGFRETQYF

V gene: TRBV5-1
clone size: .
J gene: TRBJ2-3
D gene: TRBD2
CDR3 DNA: TGCGCCAGCAGAGGTGGCGGGGGGTTCACAGATACGCAGTATTTT
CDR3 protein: CASRGGGGFTDTQYF

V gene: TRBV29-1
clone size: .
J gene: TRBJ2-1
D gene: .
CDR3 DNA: TGCAGCGTTTGGGCAGGGTCGAATGAGCAGTTCTTC
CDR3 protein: CSVWAGSNEQFF

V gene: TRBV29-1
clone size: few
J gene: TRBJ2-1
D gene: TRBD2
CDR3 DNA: TGCAGCGGAAGACAGACTAGCGGGAGTTTCGGTGAGCAGTTCTTC
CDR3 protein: CSGRQTSGSFGEQFF

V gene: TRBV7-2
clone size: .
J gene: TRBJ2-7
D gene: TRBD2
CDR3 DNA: TGTGCCAGCAGCGCTCTTAGCGGGAGGGCCTTAGATCGATACGAGCAGTACTTC
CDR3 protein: CASSALSGRALDRYEQYF

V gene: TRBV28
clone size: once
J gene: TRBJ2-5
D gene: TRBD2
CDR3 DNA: TGTGCCAGCAGTTTAGAGCCTAGCGGTAACCAAGAGACCCAGTACTTC
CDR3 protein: CASSLEPSGNQETQYF

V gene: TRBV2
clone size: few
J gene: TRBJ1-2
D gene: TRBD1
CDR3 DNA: TGTGCCAGCAGTGAAAGGCAGGGGGTCTATGGCTACACCTTC
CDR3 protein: CASSERQGVYGYTF

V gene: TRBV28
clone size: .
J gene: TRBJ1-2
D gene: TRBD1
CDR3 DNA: TGTGCCAGCACCCGCCAAGGGACAGGTTTTGAAGGCTACACCTTC
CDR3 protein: CASTRQGTGFEGYTF

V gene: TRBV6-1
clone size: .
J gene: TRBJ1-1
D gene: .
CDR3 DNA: TGTGCCAGCAACCTCGGCGGTGAAGCTTTCTTT
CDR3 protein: CASNLGGEAFF

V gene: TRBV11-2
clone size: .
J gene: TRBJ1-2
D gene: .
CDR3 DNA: TGTGCCAGCAGCTTAGCGGCGGGGGGGACCAACTATGGCTACACCTTC
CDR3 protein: CASSLAAGGTNYGYTF

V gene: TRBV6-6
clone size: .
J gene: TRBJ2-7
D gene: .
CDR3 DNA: TGTGCCAGCAGTCCCCTGGCCGAGCAGTACTTC
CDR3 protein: CASSPLAEQYF

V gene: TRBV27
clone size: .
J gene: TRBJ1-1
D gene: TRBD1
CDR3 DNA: TGTGCCAGCAGTCTATCCGGACAGGGATACACTGAAGCTTTCTTT
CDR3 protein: CASSLSGQGYTEAFF

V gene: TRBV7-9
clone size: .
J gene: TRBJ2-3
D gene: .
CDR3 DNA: TGTGCCAGCAGCTTAGCGCTCAGGGGCGGTGCAGATACGCAGTATTTT
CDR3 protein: CASSLALRGGADTQYF

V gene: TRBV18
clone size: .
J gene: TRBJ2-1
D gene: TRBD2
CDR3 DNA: TGTGCCAGCTCACCACAGGCTAGCGGGAGCTCCTACAATGAGCAGTTCTTC
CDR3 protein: CASSPQASGSSYNEQFF

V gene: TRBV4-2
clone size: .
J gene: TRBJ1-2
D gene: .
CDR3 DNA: TGTGCCAGCAGCGAGGGGGTCGGTGGCTACACCTTC
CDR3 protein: CASSEGVGGYTF

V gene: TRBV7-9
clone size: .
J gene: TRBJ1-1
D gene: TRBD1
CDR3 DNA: TGTGCCAGCAGGACCCTTGAGACAGGGGTAACTGAAGCTTTCTTT
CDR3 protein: CASRTLETGVTEAFF

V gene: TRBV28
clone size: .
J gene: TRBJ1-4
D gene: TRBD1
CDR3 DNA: TGTGCCAGCAGGTCGGGACAGTTTAATGAAAAACTGTTTTTT
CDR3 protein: CASRSGQFNEKLFF

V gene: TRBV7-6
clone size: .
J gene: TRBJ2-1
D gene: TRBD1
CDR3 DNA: TGTGCCAGCAGCTTAGTCGGGGGACAGGGGGATTTTGAGCAGTTCTTC
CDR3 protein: CASSLVGGQGDFEQFF

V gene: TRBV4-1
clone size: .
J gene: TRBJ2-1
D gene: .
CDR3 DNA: TGCGCCAGCAGCTTGCGGATAGACTCCTACAATGAGCAGTTCTTC
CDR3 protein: CASSLRIDSYNEQFF

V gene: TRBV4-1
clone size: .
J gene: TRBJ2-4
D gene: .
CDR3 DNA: TGCGCCAGCAGCCAAGGATCTGCTAGGTCGGCCAAAAACATTCAGTACTTC
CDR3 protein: CASSQGSARSAKNIQYF

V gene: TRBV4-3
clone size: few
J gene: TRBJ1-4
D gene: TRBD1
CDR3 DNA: TGCGCCAGCAGCCAGGGCCCCCAGGGGGCGATTAATGAAAAACTGTTTTTT
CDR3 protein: CASSQGPQGAINEKLFF

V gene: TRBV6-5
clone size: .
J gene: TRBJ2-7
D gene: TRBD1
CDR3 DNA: TGTGCCAGCAGTTACCTGAAAGGGGGCCCGAACGAGCAGTACTTC
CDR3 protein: CASSYLKGGPNEQYF

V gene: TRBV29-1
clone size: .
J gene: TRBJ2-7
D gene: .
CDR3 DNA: TGCAGCGTTGAAGACCGAGGGTTAGCGGAAAGCTCCTACGAGCAGTACTTC
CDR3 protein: CSVEDRGLAESSYEQYF

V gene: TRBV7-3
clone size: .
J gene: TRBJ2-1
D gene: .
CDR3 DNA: TGTGCCAGCAGAGACGGACTTAACAATGAGCAGTTCTTC
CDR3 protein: CASRDGLNNEQFF

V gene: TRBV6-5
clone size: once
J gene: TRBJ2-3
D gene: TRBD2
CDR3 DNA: TGTGCCAGCAGTTACCGGGAGGTAGATACGCAGTATTTT
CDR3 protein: CASSYREVDTQYF

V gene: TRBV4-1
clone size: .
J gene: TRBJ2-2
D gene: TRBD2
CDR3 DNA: TGCGCCAGCAGCCAAACGGAACTAGCGGGAAGCACCAACACCGGGGAGCTGTTTTTT
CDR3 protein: CASSQTELAGSTNTGELFF

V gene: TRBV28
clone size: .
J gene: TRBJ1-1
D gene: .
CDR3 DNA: TGTGCCAGCAGTTACGGGGGAAACACTGAAGCTTTCTTT
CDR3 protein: CASSYGGNTEAFF